This T cell receptor beta chain originates from a study of T cell clones after liver transplantation. Study background: TCRbeta sequencing after a pre-transplant mixed lymphocyte reaction identified graft-donor-reactive clones, later tracked in post-transplant blood. Subjects received no induction therapy and standard immunosuppression until randomization at 12-24 months post-transplant. Findings and limits, study-wide: Rather than being deleted, graft donor-reactive T cells may have moved into the graft.

Germline values: CDR1 SEHNR, CDR2 FQNEAQ (reference sequence). V lost 5 bases and J 8 bases, leaving 13 bases between the germline ends. There are 13 residues in the CDR3. The data were produced by immunoSEQ multiplex PCR, yet TCRdb's version contains in-frame clones alone and is incomplete. The repertoire holds 2,000 to 2,500 clones, about a fifth seen once, with 15% to 19% in the top ten. This clone was counted only a few times. The antigen is undetermined. Alloreactive TCRbeta sequences came from sequencing proliferating CFSE-low cells in the MLR. Input material: CD8+ T cells from cultured PBMCs. The V call is TRBV7-9, the J call TRBJ2-1; possibly TRBD1 for D (6 bases). The clonotype originates from a human patient who received a liver transplant. Certain T cells may be donor cells from the graft. This CDR3 reads CASSIGPGDEQFF. The CDR3 nucleotides are TGTGCCAGCAGCATTGGCCCAGGGGATGAGCAGTTCTTC.